Below, 13 T cell receptor beta chains from the same sample are listed, as sequenced in a study of cytomegalovirus exposure and HLA in healthy donors. In the PCR, 60 Vbeta and 13 Jbeta primers were used. The repertoire was sequenced with immunoSEQ multiplex PCR; TCRdb's copy has only in-frame clones and lacks some. This table holds about 120,000 clones, 15% found once. Sequencing was done on a sample of PBMCs. The receptor set was obtained from a woman aged 18-29 years in good health and CMV-seronegative.

This clone has just a few counts. The J gene is TRBJ2-7, the V gene TRBV6-6, with 7 bases aligning to TRBD1. With V trimmed by 2 bases and J by 1 base, 2 bases remained unmatched. Per the germline V gene, CDR1 is MNHNY and CDR2 is SVGAGI (reference sequence). The CDR3 consists of 14 residues. The CDR3 sequence: CASSYGDSSYEQYF. The CDR3 DNA reads TGTGCCAGCAGTTACGGGGACAGTTCCTACGAGCAGTACTTC.

This chain joins TRBV27 and TRBJ2-6; 9 nucleotides agree with TRBD1. The V gene's germline CDR1 is MNHEY and CDR2 SMNVEV (reference sequence). The trim removed 5 bases at V and 0 bases at J, leaving 8 bases unmatched. The CDR3 runs to 18 residues. Here the CDR3 reads CASSTHGTGNSGANVLTF. The CDR3 DNA sequence: TGTGCCAGCAGTACCCACGGGACAGGGAACTCTGGGGCCAACGTCCTGACTTTC.

V and J are TRBV10-3 and TRBJ2-1; 11 nucleotides match TRBD2. The CDR3 sequence is 17 residues long. Germline CDR1 and CDR2: ENHRY and SYGVKD. V was clipped by 0 bases and J by 5 bases; unmatched bases: 6. The CDR3, as DNA: TGTGCCATCAGTGAGTCGATAGGGACTAGCGGAAACAATGAGCAGTTCTTC. As protein: CAISESIGTSGNNEQFF.

The V gene is TRBV28, the J gene TRBJ2-5, with D possibly TRBD2 on 7 matching bases. The CDR3 has 16 residues. Germline lookup yields CDR1 MDHEN and CDR2 SYDVKM. Trimming stripped 6 bases from V and 4 bases from J, with 21 bases between. The CDR3: CASRPPGGSLVETQYF. The DNA for the CDR3 is TGTGCCAGCAGGCCTCCGGGGGGCAGCTTGGTAGAGACCCAGTACTTC.

This clone was found a few times. This chain joins TRBV7-7 and TRBJ2-2, with D unresolved. CDR1 SSHAT and CDR2 FNYEAQ come from the germline V gene (reference sequence). This CDR3 comprises 14 residues. V was trimmed by 5 bases and J by 7 bases, leaving 14 bases between them. The CDR3 loop is CASSPISVIGELFF. DNA for the CDR3: TGTGCCAGCAGCCCCATTTCGGTTATCGGGGAGCTGTTTTTT.

The rearrangement joins TRBV6-1 to TRBJ1-1; unclear D gene. The germline V and J ends were trimmed by 2 bases and 5 bases, with 6 bases remaining between them. From germline, CDR1 is MNHNS and CDR2 SASEGT. The CDR3 sequence is 12 residues long. The DNA for the CDR3 is TGTGCCAGCAGTGAAAGCCGGACTGAAGCTTTCTTT. Its protein product is CASSESRTEAFF.

This clone showed up just a few times. The chain recombines TRBV30 with TRBJ1-2; D is unresolved. Trimming left V 0 bases short and J 4 bases short, with 12 bases between. The CDR3 is 14 residues long. Germline CDR1 and CDR2: GTSNPN and SVGIG (reference sequence). CDR3 coding DNA: TGTGCCTGGAGTGTTAATCTGGGGAGCTATGGCTACACCTTC. Its translation: CAWSVNLGSYGYTF.

In its sample, this clone was seen a few times. The gene calls are TRBV7-9 and TRBJ1-5; D uncertain. Trimming took off 1 base at V and 7 bases at J, with 5 bases between the two ends. The CDR3 runs to 12 residues. The germline CDR1 and CDR2 sequences are SEHNR and FQNEAQ (reference sequence). CDR3 region: CASSLGGQPQHF. The CDR3 bases are TGTGCCAGCAGCTTAGGCGGACAGCCCCAGCATTTT.

This chain links TRBV28 with TRBJ1-3, with a weak D call TRBD1 (6 bases). Germline CDR1 and CDR2: MDHEN and SYDVKM. The ends were cut back, 8 bases at V and 0 bases at J, with 11 bases in the middle. The CDR3 runs 14 residues. The DNA for the CDR3 is TGTGCCAGCCAGGGGCGTACCTCTGGAAACACCATATATTTT. Its translation: CASQGRTSGNTIYF.

This clone was recorded a few times. V usage is TRBV6-6 and J usage is TRBJ2-7; D is uncertain. The CDR3 runs 13 residues. Deletions cut 6 bases from V and 1 base from J, with 10 bases between. The germline CDR1 and CDR2 sequences are MNHNY and SVGAGI (reference sequence). The CDR3 coding sequence is TGTGCCAGCAGCCCCCGGAGTTCCTACGAGCAGTACTTC. It codes for CASSPRSSYEQYF.

Only a few counts were recorded for this clone. This chain connects TRBV15 to TRBJ1-1; D is undetermined. V lost 4 bases, J lost 2 bases, and 20 bases lay in between. The CDR3 loop spans 17 amino acids. CDR1 is LNHNV, CDR2 YYDKDF, per germline (reference sequence). The CDR3 DNA reads as TGTGCCACCAGCAAGAGGCCCTCCAAGTTAAGAAACACTGAAGCTTTCTTT. This codes for CATSKRPSKLRNTEAFF.

The chain recombines TRBV27 with TRBJ1-1; D is possibly TRBD1 (5 bases). This CDR3 has 14 amino acids. Germline V CDR1 and CDR2: MNHEY, SMNVEV (reference sequence). Trimming removed 2 bases from V and 0 bases from J, with 7 bases in between. The CDR3 loop is CASSLGGMNTEAFF. The CDR3 bases are TGTGCCAGCAGTTTAGGGGGGATGAACACTGAAGCTTTCTTT.

The chain employs TRBV2 and TRBJ1-5, with unresolved D. The length of the CDR3 is 14 residues. With 3 bases removed from V and 2 bases from J, the gap between germline ends came to 8 bases. Per germline, CDR1 SNHLY and CDR2 FYNNEI. The CDR3 region has the DNA TGTGCCAGCAGTGAGAGGTGGGGCAATCAGCCCCAGCATTTT. Translated: CASSERWGNQPQHF.